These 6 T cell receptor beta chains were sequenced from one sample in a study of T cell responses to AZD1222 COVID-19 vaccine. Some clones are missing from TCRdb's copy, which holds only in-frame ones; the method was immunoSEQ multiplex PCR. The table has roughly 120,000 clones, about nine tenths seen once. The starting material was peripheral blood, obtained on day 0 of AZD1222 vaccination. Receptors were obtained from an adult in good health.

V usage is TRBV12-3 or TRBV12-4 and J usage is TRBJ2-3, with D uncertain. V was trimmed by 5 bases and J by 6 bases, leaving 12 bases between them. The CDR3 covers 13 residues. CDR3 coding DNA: TGTGCCAGCAGTACCGGGCTCTGGGATACGCAGTATTTT. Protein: CASSTGLWDTQYF.

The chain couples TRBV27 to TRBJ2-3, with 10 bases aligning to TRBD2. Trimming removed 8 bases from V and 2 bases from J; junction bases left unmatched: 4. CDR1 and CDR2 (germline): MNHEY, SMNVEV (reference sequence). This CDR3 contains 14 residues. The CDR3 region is CASGGLALTDTQYF. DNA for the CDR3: TGTGCCAGCGGGGGACTAGCGCTCACAGATACGCAGTATTTT.

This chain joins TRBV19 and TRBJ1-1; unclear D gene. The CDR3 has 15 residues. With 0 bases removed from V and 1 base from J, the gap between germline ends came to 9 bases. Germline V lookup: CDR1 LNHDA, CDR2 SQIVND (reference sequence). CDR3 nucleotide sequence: TGTGCCAGTAGTATAGATCAAGGAGGGAACACTGAAGCTTTCTTT. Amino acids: CASSIDQGGNTEAFF.

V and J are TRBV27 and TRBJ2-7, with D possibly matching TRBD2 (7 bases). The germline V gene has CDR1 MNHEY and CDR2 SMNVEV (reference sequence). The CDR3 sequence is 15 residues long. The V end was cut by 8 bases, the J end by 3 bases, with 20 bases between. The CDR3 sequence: CASGGGQGNIYEQYF. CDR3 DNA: TGTGCCAGCGGGGGGGGGCAGGGTAATATCTACGAGCAGTACTTC.

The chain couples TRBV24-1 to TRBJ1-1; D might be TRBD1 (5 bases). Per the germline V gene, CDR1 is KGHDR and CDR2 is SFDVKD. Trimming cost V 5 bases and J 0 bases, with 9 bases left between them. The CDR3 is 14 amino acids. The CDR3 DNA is TGTGCCACCAGTGCCGGGGGGATGAACACTGAAGCTTTCTTT. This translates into CATSAGGMNTEAFF.

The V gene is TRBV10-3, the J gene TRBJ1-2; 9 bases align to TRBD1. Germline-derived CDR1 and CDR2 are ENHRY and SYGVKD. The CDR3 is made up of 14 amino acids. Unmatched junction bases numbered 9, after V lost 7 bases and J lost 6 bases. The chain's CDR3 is CAITYGTGLDGYTF. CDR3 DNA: TGTGCCATCACTTACGGGACAGGGCTTGATGGCTACACCTTC.